The following is a T cell receptor beta chain sequence with its context. Its cognate antigen has yet to be identified. Base qualities are missing; no much larger clone stands one base away. This sample was included in a study of PD-L1 blockade in urothelial cancer (TCRdb year 2017). Study-wide context: Every patient began therapy in about 2014 and was given atezolizumab 1,200 mg intravenously every 3 weeks. About nine tenths of the roughly 29 patients were identified as males with urothelial cancer of bladder origin, and a prior smoking history was reported by 18 of 29 patients. An ECOG performance status of 0 or 1 was recorded for the patients, and 0 to 3 prior chemotherapy regimens had been received by the patients. Blood samples were analyzed at 3 weeks after treatment start (second dose) and at 6 weeks after treatment start. Blood samples yielded a median of roughly 150,000 T cells and roughly 83,000 unique TCRs, with median clonality roughly 0.085. The study was an exploratory multi-omic analysis of somatic, immune and clinical correlates of response to PD-L1 blockade with atezolizumab in urothelial cancer. Pretreatment tumor samples, along with matched peripheral blood serially collected before and after atezolizumab treatment, were subjected to TCR sequencing. Durable clinical benefit was defined as progression-free survival longer than 6 months, and TCR features were also tested against progression-free and overall survival. Whole exome sequencing and RNA sequencing of pretreatment tumors were performed alongside TCR sequencing in the same patients. Nine patients achieved durable clinical benefit and approximately 20 did not. Some 30 patients had pretreatment blood TCR-seq, roughly 25 had at least one posttreatment blood collection, and roughly 25 had tumor TCR-seq.

There are 19 amino acids in the CDR3, from cysteine to phenylalanine inclusive. The retained sequence is limited to the CDR3, 57 bases, with the frame set at the first base. V is trimmed back by 2 bases and J by 3 bases, and the junction contains 15 bases that no gene match accounts for. For CDR1 and CDR2, the germline V gene lists MDHEN and SYDVKM. What the research found in general, with its limitations: Because the sample size was small (n ≈ 27) and many exploratory analyses were performed, the results are intended to be hypothesis-generating. Patients with durable benefit showed greater expansion of tumor-associated TCR clones in peripheral blood 3 weeks after starting treatment (n of about 20, p = 0.022). A pretreatment peripheral blood TCR clonality below the median was linked to improved progression-free and overall survival.

The cohort included about 30 patients with locally advanced or metastatic urothelial carcinoma who were treated at Memorial Sloan Kettering on a trial protocol. Peripheral blood mononuclear cells were collected from each patient pretreatment and during treatment, giving between 1 and 8 total time points per patient. The Qiagen DNeasy Blood extraction kit was used to purify genomic DNA from total PBMCs and tumor samples. PBMCs were collected pretreatment and during treatment, and were isolated and stored as previously described. To estimate absolute template abundance from read counts, synthetic TCR analog templates were spiked into each PCR. The immunoSEQ assay used bias-controlled V and J gene primers to amplify TCRbeta CDR3 regions from genomic DNA. Rearranged TCRbeta segments were sequenced at approximately 20X coverage. As for how the authors treated the data: Clustering was used to correct sequencing errors, and CDR3s were annotated against IMGT to assign V, D and J genes. Out-of-frame and stop-codon sequences were excluded, and only productive TCRbeta rearrangements were used in downstream analyses. Clonality was calculated as one minus the Shannon entropy normalized by the log of the number of unique productive sequences. Fisher's exact test with Benjamini-Hochberg correction, using a cutoff of adjusted p below 0.01, was how clones that differed between time points or between blood and tumor were identified. TCRdb's version of the immuneACCESS table is confined to in-frame rearrangements and falls short of the full clone set. An unresolved V gene accounts for under half of the shortfall where checked; the remainder is of unknown origin. D and trimming come from the DNA, and the V and J calls and clone size come from that table. The sample profile shows 20,000 to 30,000 clones; about 83% of them were found once. The ten largest clones capture 3% to 3.5% of the sample.

The rearrangement joined TRBV28 to TRBJ2-4; 8 bases in between match TRBD1. This receptor was taken from a man aged 50 or older with urothelial cancer. The sample consisted of PBMCs, taken around atezolizumab (anti-PD-L1) treatment. The encoded CDR3 is CASSLGGGTGPTGKNIQYF. In nucleotides, the sequence is TGTGCCAGCAGTTTAGGGGGTGGGACAGGACCGACGGGCAAAAACATTCAGTACTTC. With the rest looked up from the reference TRBV28 and TRBJ2-4 genes rather than sequenced, the full variable domain is DVKVTQSSRYLVKRTGEKVFLECVQDMDHENMFWYRQDPGLGLRLIYFSYDVKMKEKGDIPEGYSVSREKKERFSLILESASTNQTSMYLCASSLGGGTGPTGKNIQYFGAGTRLSVL.